This record covers a single T cell receptor (beta chain). The sample belongs to a study of cytomegalovirus exposure and HLA in healthy donors. The PCR used 60 Vbeta and 13 Jbeta primers. Produced via immunoSEQ multiplex PCR; TCRdb's table is partial and in-frame only. The sample holds about 120,000 clones, 77% seen once. CDR1 SGHRS and CDR2 YFSETQ come from the germline V gene. V was pared by 4 bases and J by 0 bases, with 6 bases of the junction left unmatched. The CDR3 consists of 16 residues. The sequenced material came from PBMCs. The TCR sequence derives from a man between 18 and 35 years old in good health and CMV-seropositive. The chain couples TRBV5-1 to TRBJ1-4; 7 nucleotides line up with TRBD1. The CDR3 DNA reads as TGCGCCAGCAGCGGGTTAGGGGGCACAACTAATGAAAAACTGTTTTTT. Residues: CASSGLGGTTNEKLFF.